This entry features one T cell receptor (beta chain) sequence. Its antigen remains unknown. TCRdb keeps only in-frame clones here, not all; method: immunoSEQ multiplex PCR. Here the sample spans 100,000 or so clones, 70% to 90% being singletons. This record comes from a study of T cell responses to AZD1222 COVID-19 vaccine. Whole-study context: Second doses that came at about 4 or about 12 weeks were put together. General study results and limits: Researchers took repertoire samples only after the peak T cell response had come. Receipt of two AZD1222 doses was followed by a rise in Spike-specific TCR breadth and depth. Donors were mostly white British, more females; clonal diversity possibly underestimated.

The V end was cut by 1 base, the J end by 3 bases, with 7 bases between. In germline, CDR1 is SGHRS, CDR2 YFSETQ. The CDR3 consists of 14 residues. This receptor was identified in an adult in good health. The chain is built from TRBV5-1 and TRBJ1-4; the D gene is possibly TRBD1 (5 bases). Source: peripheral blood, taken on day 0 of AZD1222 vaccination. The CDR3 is CASSLMGANEKLFF. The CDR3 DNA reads TGCGCCAGCAGCTTGATGGGGGCTAATGAAAAACTGTTTTTT.